This paragraph covers one T cell receptor beta chain sequence. Sequencing used immunoSEQ multiplex PCR; TCRdb keeps in-frame clones, though not all of them. Among roughly 120,000 clones, almost 90% were seen once, and the ten largest hold 10% to 15%. This CDR3 contains 15 residues. J was trimmed by 3 bases and V by 1 base; bases with no gene match: 6. Germline assignment: CDR1 WSHSY and CDR2 SAAADI. The source of the sample is a study of PD-1 blockade in mismatch repair-deficient tumors. Study overall: Patients had fewer than 15 mismatch repair-deficient cancer types and were previously treated and progressing.

The chain couples TRBV10-2 to TRBJ2-7; 7 bases are a match to TRBD2. The sequences come from peripheral blood, collected approximately 69 weeks after starting pembrolizumab. This receptor was obtained from an adult with mismatch repair-deficient cancer. The chain's CDR3 is CASSEWVAGVYEQYF. DNA for the CDR3: TGCGCCAGCAGTGAGTGGGTAGCGGGCGTCTACGAGCAGTACTTC.